This TCR beta chain derives from a study of T cells in Graves' hyperthyroidism and ophthalmopathy. In the study overall: Peripheral blood draws took place at initial diagnosis, ahead of any treatment.

V was trimmed by 0 bases and J by 0 bases, leaving 5 bases between them. The CDR3 extends over 13 amino acids. CDR1 is DFQATT and CDR2 is SNEGSKA in the germline V gene (reference sequence). There were TCR beta CDR3 regions amplified from RNA transcripts. The TCR CDR3 first-round RT-PCR relied on the HTBI primer set. TCRdb reprocessed the multiplex PCR reads with MiXCR, giving one entry per CDR3 protein. There are some 300,000 distinct CDR3 sequences in the sample; roughly 15% occur only once, and roughly 7.9% lies in the top ten. In this sample, this clonotype turned up many times. For Graves' hyperthyroidism to be stable, ophthalmopathy could not progress within 18 months.

What was sequenced was blood. The TCR was taken from a woman between 40 and 50 years old with Graves' hyperthyroidism. The chain combines TRBV20-1 with TRBJ1-1; D remains ambiguous. CDR3 sequence reads: CSARDHVNTEAFF. DNA of the CDR3: TGCAGTGCTAGAGATCATGTGAACACTGAAGCTTTCTTT.